This TCR beta chain was found in a study of shared clonotypes between healthy human individuals (dated by TCRdb to 2018 to 2020). For the study in its entirety: The cohort included three men and a couple of women between 18 and 49 years of age. Per donor, leukapheresis produced somewhere between about 0.94 and 9.5 billion PBMCs. For each donor, three plates each were used for CD4 naive and CD4 memory, two plates were used for CD8 naive, and one plate was used for CD8 memory. The study deeply sequenced blood TCR repertoires of five healthy adults to estimate repertoire size and the extent of clonotype sharing between individuals. Libraries were prepared and TCR repertoires were sequenced by different laboratories using diverse techniques, in order to increase sequencing depth and limit assay-specific biases.

Donors were healthy HIV-negative adults with no recently reported acute infections or vaccinations. Every donor was a Caucasian adult living in Nashville, Tennessee, USA. Magnetic negative selection was used to enrich CD4+ T cells, after which naive cells were positively selected on CD45RA and the negative fraction became the memory subset. Blood was collected by leukapheresis, and PBMCs were isolated by Ficoll-Histopaque density gradient centrifugation and then cryopreserved in liquid nitrogen vapor phase. Purity and quantity of every magnetically sorted T cell population were checked by analytical flow cytometry. Genomic DNA was isolated from each sorted fraction and quantified by UV absorbance on a Nanodrop 2000c. Regarding this clone: It has no known antigen specificity. There are no base qualities to consult, and no much larger clone falls within one base. Other DNA sequences in this specimen translate into the identical CDR3.

Findings and caveats that apply to the study as a whole: About 5% of naive CD4, 3.5% of naive CD8, about 2.1% of memory CD4, and 0.4% of memory CD8 clonotypes were shared across a handful of donors. Incomplete sequencing was indicated by rarefaction of sorted-subset datasets, despite the large sequencing depth. Only blood was sampled, and tissue TCR repertoires likely differ from those in blood. Pairwise subsampling led to the expectation that sequencing depth would affect the degree of clonotype sharing among donors. Estimated clonotype richness was generally larger for naive than for memory subsets. Because the study included a small number of donors, the genetic and exposure-history diversity represented was limited. Higher generation probabilities were observed for clonotypes shared by all four sorted-subset donors than for non-shared clonotypes.

Using the deep immunoSEQ assay, multiplex PCR amplified TCR CDR3 regions from genomic DNA. Genomic DNA extracted from each cell subset was distributed evenly over all wells of several immunoSEQ 96-well plates, and each plate served as one replicate. Each replicate PCR for sorted subsets received about 0.2 ug genomic DNA, equal to 28,000 or so T cell genomes. Purified libraries were measured with a Qubit 3.0 fluorometer, size-checked on a Bioanalyzer 2100, and measured again with the KAPA Library Quantification kit. Every immunoSEQ 96-well plate was sequenced on a dedicated single-read 150-cycle Illumina NextSeq 550 flow cell. As for how the authors treated the data: Because the immunoSEQ output included only junctional sequences and no quality scores, the filtering could not be the same as the filtering used for full-length reads. Sequences were annotated with PyIR, a Python wrapper for IgBLAST v1.9, and V/J genes and CDR3 were assigned using IMGT germline references. Reads were filtered out if the reads had weak V/J assignments (E-value above 1e-6), no CDR3, stop codons, out-of-frame junctions, or ambiguous translated residues. V3J clonotypes were defined by identical inferred V gene, J gene, and CDR3 amino acid sequence. To compute the percentage overlap between repertoires, the number of shared unique clonotypes was divided by the size of the smaller repertoire. RTK rarefaction, the Chao1 estimator, and Recon v2.1 estimates of unobserved clonotypes were used to assess repertoire richness. For all TCRbeta clonotypes obtained by the gDNA method from four donors, generation probabilities were computed with OLGA. TCRdb limited this immuneACCESS table to in-frame rearrangements with V and J called. A share of clones is missing; checked studies link under half to unresolved V genes, and the rest is unexplained. V, J and clone size were drawn from that table, and D and trimming were deduced from the DNA. The sample profile shows roughly 2.5 million clones; 90% to 95% of them were found once. The top ten hold about 0.13% of the sample.

According to the germline V gene, CDR1 reads SGHRS and CDR2 reads YFSETQ. V was cut back by 0 bases and J by 5 bases, leaving a gap of 5 bases between them. Counted from cysteine to phenylalanine, this CDR3 has 12 amino acids. Only CDR3 DNA is held: 36 bases, read in frame from base 1. What was sequenced was naive CD4+ T cells sorted from blood. The sample's cell subset or site label, decoded: CD45RA+ positively selected. This sequence originates from a man between 18 and 29 years old in good health. Recombination linked TRBV5-1 to TRBJ1-2; no confident D gene assignment can be made. The DNA sequence reads TGCGCCAGCAGCTTGGCTTCTTATGGCTACACCTTC. This is translated as CASSLASYGYTF.